This T cell receptor (beta chain) was sequenced in a study of spatial heterogeneity in lung cancer. The ends were cut back, 6 bases at V and 6 bases at J, with 12 bases in the middle. Germline CDR1 SEHNR, CDR2 FQNEAQ (reference sequence). This CDR3 spans 12 amino acids. TCRdb passed the 5' RACE reads through MiXCR, listing each CDR3 protein once. The table lists roughly 34,000 distinct CDR3 sequences, around 6.9% of them singletons. This clonotype was picked up many times. As to time point: blood at routine non-recurrence follow-up after resection. The chain employs TRBV7-9 and TRBJ2-7; D gene uncertain. Sample: PBMCs, taken at follow-up. This receptor was taken from a male donor with early-stage non-small cell lung cancer. CDR3 nucleotide sequence: TGTGCCAGCAGTCTAGATGGGGTCGAGCAGTACTTC. Encoded protein: CASSLDGVEQYF.